This TCR beta chain is from a study of cytomegalovirus exposure and HLA in healthy donors. The PCR ran on 60 Vbeta and 13 Jbeta primers. Sequencing was performed with immunoSEQ multiplex PCR; in TCRdb, only in-frame clones are kept and a portion is missing. This sample has about 140,000 clones, with about 10% found just once. Findings and limits, study-wide: Sequencing likely caused a cluster of highly shared sequence variants.

Remarks on this clone: Its antigen is as yet unknown.

Sequences were obtained from PBMCs. The source is a woman between 40 and 55 years old in good health and CMV-seropositive.

CDR3 sequence: CSVSGGGEKLFF. The CDR3 region has the DNA TGCAGCGTTTCAGGCGGGGGAGAAAAACTGTTTTTT. The V call is TRBV29-1, the J call TRBJ1-4, with TRBD1 as a possible D gene (5 bases). The CDR3 extends over 12 amino acids. Trimming took 5 bases from V and 8 from J, leaving 12 bases between them. Germline CDR1 reads SQVTM; CDR2 reads ANQGSEA.